The source of this TCR beta chain is a study of T-cell memory formation after mild COVID-19. On the study more broadly: Across donors, TCR clusters were largely donor specific. Findings of the study overall: Second-wave clones with a day 37 peak had unconfirmed SARS-CoV-2 specificity. Clones shrinking from day 15 to 85 showed even CD4/CD8 mixes; later expanders tilted CD4+.

Constant-segment primers served in 5'RACE that generated TCR alpha and TCR beta cDNA libraries bearing sample barcodes and UMIs. TCRdb reanalysed the 5' RACE reads using MiXCR and keeps one entry per CDR3 protein. The sample consists of about 270,000 distinct CDR3 sequences, 15% of them appearing once. A note on this clonotype: The antigen remains unidentified.

The CDR3 covers 15 residues. Trimming took 5 bases from V and 2 from J; bases not matched to a gene: 3. Germline assignment: CDR1 MNHNS and CDR2 SASEGT. Sequences were obtained from PBMCs or a T cell subset sorted from them (not recorded which). The V gene is TRBV6-1, the J gene TRBJ1-2; 12 bases agree with TRBD1. The source of this sequence is an adult woman who had mild COVID-19 (a few samples of this study predate the infection). Cell type and time point are not known. The CDR3 is CASSPGTGGNYGYTF. As DNA, the CDR3 is TGTGCCAGCAGTCCAGGGACAGGGGGCAACTATGGCTACACCTTC.